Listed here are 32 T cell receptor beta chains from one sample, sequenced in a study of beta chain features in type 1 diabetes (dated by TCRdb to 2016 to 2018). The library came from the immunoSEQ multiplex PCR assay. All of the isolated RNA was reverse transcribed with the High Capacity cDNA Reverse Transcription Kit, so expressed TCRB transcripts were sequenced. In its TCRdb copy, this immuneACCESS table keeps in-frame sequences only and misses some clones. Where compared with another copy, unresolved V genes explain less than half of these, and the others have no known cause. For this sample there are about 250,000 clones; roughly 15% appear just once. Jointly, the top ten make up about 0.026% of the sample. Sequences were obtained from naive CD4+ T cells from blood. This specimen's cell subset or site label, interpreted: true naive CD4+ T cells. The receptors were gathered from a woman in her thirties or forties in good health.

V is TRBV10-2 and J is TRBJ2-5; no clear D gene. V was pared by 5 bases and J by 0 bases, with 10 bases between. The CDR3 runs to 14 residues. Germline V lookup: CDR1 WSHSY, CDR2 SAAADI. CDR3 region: CASSRLSYQETQYF. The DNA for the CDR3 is TGCGCCAGCAGTCGCCTATCATACCAAGAGACCCAGTACTTC.

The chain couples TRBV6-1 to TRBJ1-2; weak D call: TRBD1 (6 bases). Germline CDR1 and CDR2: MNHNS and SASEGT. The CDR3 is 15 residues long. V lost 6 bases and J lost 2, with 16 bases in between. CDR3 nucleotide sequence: TGTGCCAGCAGCGAGATGAGGCAGGGGAACTATGGCTACACCTTC. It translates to CASSEMRQGNYGYTF.

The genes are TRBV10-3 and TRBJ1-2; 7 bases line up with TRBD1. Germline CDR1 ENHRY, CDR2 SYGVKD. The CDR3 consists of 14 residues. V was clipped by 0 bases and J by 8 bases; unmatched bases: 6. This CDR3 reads CAISESLDRAGYTF. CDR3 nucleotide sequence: TGTGCCATCAGTGAGTCTTTAGACAGGGCAGGCTACACCTTC.

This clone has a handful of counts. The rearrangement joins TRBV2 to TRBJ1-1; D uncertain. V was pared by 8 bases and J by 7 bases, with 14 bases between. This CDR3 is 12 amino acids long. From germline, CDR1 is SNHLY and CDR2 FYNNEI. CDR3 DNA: TGTGCCAGCGCCCCTCGTCAGTTTGAAGCTTTCTTT. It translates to CASAPRQFEAFF.

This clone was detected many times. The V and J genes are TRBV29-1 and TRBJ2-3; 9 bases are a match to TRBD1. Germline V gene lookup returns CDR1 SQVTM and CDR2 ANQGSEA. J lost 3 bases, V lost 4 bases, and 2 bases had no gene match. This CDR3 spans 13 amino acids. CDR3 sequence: CSVAGQGTDTQYF. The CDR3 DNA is TGCAGCGTTGCGGGACAGGGAACAGATACGCAGTATTTT.

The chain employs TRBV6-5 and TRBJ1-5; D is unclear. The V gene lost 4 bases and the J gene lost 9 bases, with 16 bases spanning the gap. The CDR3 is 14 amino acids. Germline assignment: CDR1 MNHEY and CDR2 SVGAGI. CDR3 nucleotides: TGTGCCAGCAGTTTTTACAGAGGGTCCATGCCCCAGCATTTT. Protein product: CASSFYRGSMPQHF.

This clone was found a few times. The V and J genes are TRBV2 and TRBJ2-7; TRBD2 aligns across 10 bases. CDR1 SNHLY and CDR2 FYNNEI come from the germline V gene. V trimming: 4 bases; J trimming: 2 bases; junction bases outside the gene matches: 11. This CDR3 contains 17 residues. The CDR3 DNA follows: TGTGCCAGCAGTGCGGCCCTCCTAGCGGGGGACCCCTACGAGCAGTACTTC. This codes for CASSAALLAGDPYEQYF.

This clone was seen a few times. Written as DNA, the CDR3 is TGTGCCAGCAGGGATGGTCAGCGGGGGCTGCGCGAGCAGTACTTC. Its protein product is CASRDGQRGLREQYF. The chain is built from TRBV5-4 and TRBJ2-7; the match to TRBD2 covers 8 bases. The trim removed 5 bases at V and 6 bases at J, leaving 13 bases unmatched. The CDR3 totals 15 residues. The germline V gene encodes CDR1 SGHNT and CDR2 YYREEE (reference sequence).

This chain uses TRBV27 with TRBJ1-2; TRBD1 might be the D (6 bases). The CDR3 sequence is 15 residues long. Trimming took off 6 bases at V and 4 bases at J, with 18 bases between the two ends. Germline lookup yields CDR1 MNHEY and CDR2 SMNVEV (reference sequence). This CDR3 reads CASRHGQSSSYGYTF. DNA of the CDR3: TGTGCCAGCAGACACGGACAGTCTTCTAGCTATGGCTACACCTTC.

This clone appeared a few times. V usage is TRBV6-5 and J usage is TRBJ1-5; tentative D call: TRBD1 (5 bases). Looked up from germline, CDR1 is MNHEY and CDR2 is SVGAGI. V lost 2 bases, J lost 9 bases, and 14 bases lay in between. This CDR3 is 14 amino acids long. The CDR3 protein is CASSYRAGGGPQHF. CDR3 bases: TGTGCCAGCAGTTACCGGGCGGGCGGGGGGCCCCAGCATTTT.

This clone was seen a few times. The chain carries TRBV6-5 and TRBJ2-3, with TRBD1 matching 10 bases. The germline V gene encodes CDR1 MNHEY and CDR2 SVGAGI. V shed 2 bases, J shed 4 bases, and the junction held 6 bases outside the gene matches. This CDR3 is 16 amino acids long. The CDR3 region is CASSYRTGGGADTQYF. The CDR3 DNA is TGTGCCAGCAGTTACCGGACAGGGGGAGGCGCAGATACGCAGTATTTT.

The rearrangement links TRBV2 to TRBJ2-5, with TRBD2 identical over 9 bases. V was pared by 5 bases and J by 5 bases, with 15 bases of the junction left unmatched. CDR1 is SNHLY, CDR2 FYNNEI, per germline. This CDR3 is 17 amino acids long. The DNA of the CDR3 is TGTGCCAGCAGTACGCCCCTGAGCGGGGGGAGGTGGGAGACCCAGTACTTC. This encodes CASSTPLSGGRWETQYF.

The CDR3 sequence is CASSLGLVGGTEAFF. In DNA, the CDR3 is TGTGCCAGCAGCTTAGGCCTAGTGGGGGGCACTGAAGCTTTCTTT. The J gene is TRBJ1-1, the V gene TRBV7-9; D is perhaps TRBD1 (5 bases). The CDR3 extends over 15 amino acids. Germline V gives CDR1 SEHNR, CDR2 FQNEAQ (reference sequence). V lost 1 base and J 4 bases, leaving 13 bases between the germline ends.

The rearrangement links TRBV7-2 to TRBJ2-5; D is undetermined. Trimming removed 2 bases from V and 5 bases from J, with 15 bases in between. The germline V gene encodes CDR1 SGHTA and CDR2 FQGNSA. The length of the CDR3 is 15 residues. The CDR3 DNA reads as TGTGCCAGCAGCTTAAACCCCCCACCCCAGGAGACCCAGTACTTC. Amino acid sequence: CASSLNPPPQETQYF.

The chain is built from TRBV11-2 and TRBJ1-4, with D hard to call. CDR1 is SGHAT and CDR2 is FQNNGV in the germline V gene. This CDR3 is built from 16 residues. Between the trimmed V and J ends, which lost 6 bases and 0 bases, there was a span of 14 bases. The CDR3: CASRTGIPTTNEKLFF. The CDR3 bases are TGTGCCAGCAGGACGGGGATACCTACAACTAATGAAAAACTGTTTTTT. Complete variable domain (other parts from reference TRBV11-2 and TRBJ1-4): EAGVAQSPRYKIIEKRQSVAFWCNPISGHATLYWYQQILGQGPKLLIQFQNNGVVDDSQLPKDRFSAERLKGVDSTLKIQPAKLEDSAVYLCASRTGIPTTNEKLFFGSGTQLSVL.

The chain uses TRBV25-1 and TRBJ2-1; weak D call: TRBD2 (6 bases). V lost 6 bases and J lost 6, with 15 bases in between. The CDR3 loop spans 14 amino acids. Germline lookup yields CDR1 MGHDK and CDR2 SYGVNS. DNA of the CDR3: TGTGCCAGCAGGGGGGTCGGGGGAGGCAATGAGCAGTTCTTC. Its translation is CASRGVGGGNEQFF.

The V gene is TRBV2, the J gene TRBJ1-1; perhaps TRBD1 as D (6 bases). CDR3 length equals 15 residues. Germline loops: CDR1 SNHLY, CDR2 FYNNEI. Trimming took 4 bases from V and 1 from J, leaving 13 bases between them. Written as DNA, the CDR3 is TGTGCCAGCAGTGTACAGGGAACGGGGAACACTGAAGCTTTCTTT. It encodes CASSVQGTGNTEAFF.

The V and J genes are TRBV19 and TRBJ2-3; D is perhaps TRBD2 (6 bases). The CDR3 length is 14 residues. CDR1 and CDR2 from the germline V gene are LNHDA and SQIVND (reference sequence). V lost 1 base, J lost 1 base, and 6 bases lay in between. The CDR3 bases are TGTGCCAGTAGTATAGGGGGGGGCACAGATACGCAGTATTTT. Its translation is CASSIGGGTDTQYF.

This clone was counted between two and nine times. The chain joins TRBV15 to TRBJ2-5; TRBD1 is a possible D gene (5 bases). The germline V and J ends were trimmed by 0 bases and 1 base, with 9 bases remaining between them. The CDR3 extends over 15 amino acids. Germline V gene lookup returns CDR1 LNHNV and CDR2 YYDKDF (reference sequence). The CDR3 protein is CATSRDRDSQETQYF. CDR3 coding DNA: TGTGCCACCAGCAGAGATCGCGACAGCCAAGAGACCCAGTACTTC.

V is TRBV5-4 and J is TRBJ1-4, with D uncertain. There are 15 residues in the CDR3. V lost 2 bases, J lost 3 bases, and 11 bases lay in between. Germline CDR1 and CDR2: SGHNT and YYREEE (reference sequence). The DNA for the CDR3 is TGTGCCAGCAGCTTCGTTGGGAGCTCTAATGAAAAACTGTTTTTT. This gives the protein CASSFVGSSNEKLFF. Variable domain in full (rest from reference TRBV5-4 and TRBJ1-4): ETGVTQSPTHLIKTRGQQVTLRCSSQSGHNTVSWYQQALGQGPQFIFQYYREEENGRGNFPPRFSGLQFPNYSSELNVNALELDDSALYLCASSFVGSSNEKLFFGSGTQLSVL.

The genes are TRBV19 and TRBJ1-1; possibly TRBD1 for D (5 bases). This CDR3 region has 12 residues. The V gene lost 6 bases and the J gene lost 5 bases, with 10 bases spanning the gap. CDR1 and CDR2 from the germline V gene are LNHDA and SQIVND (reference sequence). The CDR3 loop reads CASSRTQTEAFF. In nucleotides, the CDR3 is TGTGCCAGTAGCCGGACACAGACTGAAGCTTTCTTT.

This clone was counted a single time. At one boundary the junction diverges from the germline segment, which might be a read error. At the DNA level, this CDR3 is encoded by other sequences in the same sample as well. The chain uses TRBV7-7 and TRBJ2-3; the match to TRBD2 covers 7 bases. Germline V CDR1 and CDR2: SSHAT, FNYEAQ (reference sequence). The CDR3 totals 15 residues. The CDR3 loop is CASSRGLAGVNTQYF. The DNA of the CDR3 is TGTGCTAGCAGCCGAGGACTGGCGGGGGTAAATACGCAGTATTTT. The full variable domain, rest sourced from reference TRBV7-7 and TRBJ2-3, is GAGVSQSPRYKVTKRGQDVTLRCDPISSHATLYWYQQALGQGPEFLTYFNYEAQPDKSGLPSDRFSAERPEGSISTLTIQRTEQRDSAMYRCASSRGLAGVNTQYFGPGTRLTVL.

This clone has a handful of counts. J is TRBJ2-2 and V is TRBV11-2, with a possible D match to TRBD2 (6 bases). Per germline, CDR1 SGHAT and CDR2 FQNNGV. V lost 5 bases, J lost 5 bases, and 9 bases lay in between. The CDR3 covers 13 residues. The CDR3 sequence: CASSTRGTGELFF. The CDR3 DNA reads TGTGCCAGCAGCACTCGGGGGACCGGGGAGCTGTTTTTT.

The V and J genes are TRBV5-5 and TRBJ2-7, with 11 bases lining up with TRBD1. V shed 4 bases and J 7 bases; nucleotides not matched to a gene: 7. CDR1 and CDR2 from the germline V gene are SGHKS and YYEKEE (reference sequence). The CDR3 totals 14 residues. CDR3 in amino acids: CASSVPGTGGEQYF. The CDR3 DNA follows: TGTGCCAGCAGCGTACCCGGGACAGGGGGAGAGCAGTACTTC.

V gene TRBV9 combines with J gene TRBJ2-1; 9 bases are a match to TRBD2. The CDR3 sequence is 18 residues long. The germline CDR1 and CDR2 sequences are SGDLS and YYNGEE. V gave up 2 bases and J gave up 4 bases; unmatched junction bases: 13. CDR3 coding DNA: TGTGCCAGCAGCGTGAATATCCTGGGTAGCGGGGGATACAATGAGCAGTTCTTC. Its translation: CASSVNILGSGGYNEQFF. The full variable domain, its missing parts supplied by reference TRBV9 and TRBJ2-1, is DSGVTQTPKHLITATGQRVTLRCSPRSGDLSVYWYQQSLDQGLQFLIQYYNGEERAKGNILERFSAQQFPDLHSELNLSSLELGDSALYFCASSVNILGSGGYNEQFFGPGTRLTVL.

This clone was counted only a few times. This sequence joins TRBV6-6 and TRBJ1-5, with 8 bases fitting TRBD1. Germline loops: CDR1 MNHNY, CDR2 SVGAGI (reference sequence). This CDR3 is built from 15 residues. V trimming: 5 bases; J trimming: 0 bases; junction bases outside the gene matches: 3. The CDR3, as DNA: TGTGCCAGCAGTGGACAGGGTCATAGCAATCAGCCCCAGCATTTT. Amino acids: CASSGQGHSNQPQHF.

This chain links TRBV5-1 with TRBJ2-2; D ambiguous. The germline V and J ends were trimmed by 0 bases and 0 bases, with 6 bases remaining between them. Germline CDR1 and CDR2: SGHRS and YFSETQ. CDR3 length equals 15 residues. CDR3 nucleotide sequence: TGCGCCAGCAGCTTGGGAGCATCGAACACCGGGGAGCTGTTTTTT. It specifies CASSLGASNTGELFF.

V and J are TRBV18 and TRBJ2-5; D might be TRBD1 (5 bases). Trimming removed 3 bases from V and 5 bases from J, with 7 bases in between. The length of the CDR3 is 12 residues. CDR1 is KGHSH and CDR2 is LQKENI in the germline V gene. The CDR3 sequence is CASSPTGETQYF. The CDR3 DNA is TGTGCCAGCTCACCCACAGGCGAGACCCAGTACTTC.

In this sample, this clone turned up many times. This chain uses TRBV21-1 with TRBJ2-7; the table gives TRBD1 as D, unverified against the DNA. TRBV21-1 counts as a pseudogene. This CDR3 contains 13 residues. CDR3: CASTWGQSSEQYF. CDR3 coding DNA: TGTGCCAGCACCTGGGGCCAGTCGTCCGAGCAGTACTTC.

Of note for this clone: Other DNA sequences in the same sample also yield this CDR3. CDR3 DNA: TGCGCCAGCAGCTTGGGGACAGTACAAGAGACCCAGTACTTC. Its protein is CASSLGTVQETQYF. The chain is built from TRBV5-1 and TRBJ2-5; a possible D gene is TRBD1 (6 bases). Trimming cost V 0 bases and J 2 bases, with 8 bases left between them. The CDR3 loop spans 14 amino acids. CDR1 and CDR2 from the germline V gene are SGHRS and YFSETQ.

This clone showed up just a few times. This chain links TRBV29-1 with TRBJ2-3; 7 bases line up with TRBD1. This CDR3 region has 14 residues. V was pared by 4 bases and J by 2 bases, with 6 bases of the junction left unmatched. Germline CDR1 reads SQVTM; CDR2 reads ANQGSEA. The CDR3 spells CSVGSRGFTDTQYF. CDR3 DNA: TGCAGCGTTGGGAGCAGGGGGTTCACAGATACGCAGTATTTT.

The CDR3 loop reads CASSLVSGTGGGTDTQYF. For the CDR3, the DNA is TGTGCCAGCAGCTTAGTTAGTGGGACAGGGGGTGGGACAGATACGCAGTATTTT. The chain joins TRBV7-2 to TRBJ2-3; TRBD1 aligns across 11 bases. Germline-derived CDR1 and CDR2 are SGHTA and FQGNSA. This CDR3 is 18 amino acids long. The junction had 9 bases not matched to a gene; V was cut back by 1 base and J by 3 bases.